These 6 T cell receptor beta chains were all obtained from the same sample, sequenced in a study of cytomegalovirus exposure and HLA in healthy donors. The primer mix had 60 Vbeta and 13 Jbeta primers. Produced via immunoSEQ multiplex PCR; TCRdb's table is partial and in-frame only. The sample has 200,000 or so clones; 65% to 85% are singletons. The sequencing input was PBMCs. These TCRs come from a woman aged 25 to 39 in good health and CMV-seropositive.

This clone was observed once. The rearrangement uses TRBV19 and TRBJ2-7, with a tentative D call TRBD1 (6 bases). CDR1 is LNHDA and CDR2 is SQIVND in the germline V gene (reference sequence). This CDR3 has 14 amino acids. The V end was cut by 5 bases, the J end by 4 bases, with 15 bases between. The CDR3 DNA sequence: TGTGCCAGTAGTGCTACAGGGAGCCGTTACGAGCAGTACTTC. Its protein product is CASSATGSRYEQYF.

The CDR3: CASSYGRPYEQYF. The CDR3 DNA is TGTGCCAGCAGCTATGGGAGACCCTACGAGCAGTACTTC. The rearrangement uses TRBV11-2 and TRBJ2-7; maybe TRBD2 (5 bases). Germline values: CDR1 SGHAT, CDR2 FQNNGV. The CDR3 has 13 residues. With 4 bases removed from V and 2 bases from J, the gap between germline ends came to 9 bases.

This rearrangement joins TRBV7-2 to TRBJ1-5; D is perhaps TRBD1 (6 bases). Trimming stripped 1 base from V and 10 bases from J, with 20 bases between. Looked up from germline, CDR1 is SGHTA and CDR2 is FQGNSA. The CDR3 contains 16 residues. This chain's CDR3 is CASSLEGGARARPQHF. Here the CDR3 DNA reads TGTGCCAGCAGCTTAGAAGGGGGGGCCAGGGCTCGACCCCAGCATTTT.

This clone has only a few counts. The V call is TRBV6-6, the J call TRBJ1-1; no reliable D call. The length of the CDR3 is 15 residues. CDR1 is MNHNY, CDR2 SVGAGI, per germline (reference sequence). The V end lost 0 bases, the J end lost 1 base, and 9 bases lay between the germline ends. The CDR3 bases are TGTGCCAGCAGTTACTCGCCCCCCAGGAACACTGAAGCTTTCTTT. Its translation is CASSYSPPRNTEAFF.

This chain links TRBV13 with TRBJ2-3; a possible D gene is TRBD2 (7 bases). Trimming pared 3 bases from V and 2 bases from J, leaving 15 bases between. This CDR3 comprises 16 residues. Germline V gene lookup returns CDR1 PRHDT and CDR2 FYEKMQ (reference sequence). The CDR3 here is CASSFWSGGSTDTQYF. DNA of the CDR3: TGTGCCAGCAGCTTCTGGTCGGGGGGCTCCACAGATACGCAGTATTTT.

J is TRBJ2-1 and V is TRBV4-2; possible D gene TRBD2, 5 bases. Germline CDR1 LGHNA, CDR2 YNFKEQ. The CDR3 is made up of 14 amino acids. The ends were cut back, 2 bases at V and 4 bases at J, with 9 bases in the middle. CDR3 sequence reads: CASSQRESYNEQFF. CDR3 DNA sequence: TGTGCCAGCAGCCAACGGGAATCATACAATGAGCAGTTCTTC.